This is a list of T cell receptor beta chains from one sample in a study of blood T cell repertoires in COVID-19. Assay: immunoSEQ multiplex PCR; the TCRdb copy retains only in-frame clones and omits some. The sample holds roughly 230,000 clones, approximately 84% seen once. The specimen sequenced was peripheral blood. These receptor sequences come from a man aged 50-60 years with active or convalescent COVID-19. Each CDR3 is given with its conserved first and last residue. Each record gives: D gene, V gene, J gene, clone size, CDR3 DNA, CDR3 protein. D genes are given only for firm matches. Rows give clone size only sometimes, using once, few, many, or a class for an expanded clone.

D: -; V: TRBV2; J: TRBJ1-5; size: -; DNA: TGTGCCAGCAGTGGCCAAAGGGGGGGGCCCGGCAATCAGCCCCAGCATTTT; CDR3: CASSGQRGGPGNQPQHF
D: TRBD1; V: TRBV6-2/TRBV6-3; J: TRBJ1-1; size: once; DNA: TGTGCCAGCAGTCCGCGATGGACAGGGTGGAACACTGAAGCTTTCTTT; CDR3: CASSPRWTGWNTEAFF
D: TRBD1; V: TRBV29-1; J: TRBJ2-5; size: -; DNA: TGCAGCGTTGGGAGGACAGGGGCCGGGGAGACCCAGTACTTC; CDR3: CSVGRTGAGETQYF
D: -; V: TRBV30; J: TRBJ2-1; size: few; DNA: TGTGCCTGGAGACAGAAGAGCTCCTACAATGAGCAGTTCTTC; CDR3: CAWRQKSSYNEQFF
D: -; V: TRBV12-3/TRBV12-4; J: TRBJ1-1; size: -; DNA: TGTGCCAGCAGTTTAAAGCGTGACACTGAAGCTTTCTTT; CDR3: CASSLKRDTEAFF
D: -; V: TRBV6-1; J: TRBJ1-2; size: -; DNA: TGTGCCAGCAGTGAAGCAAGGGGTCAGTATGGCTACACCTTC; CDR3: CASSEARGQYGYTF
D: TRBD1; V: TRBV6-9; J: TRBJ1-5; size: -; DNA: TGTGCCAGCAGTTATTCGATCTTCCGGACAGGTATTAGCAATCAGCCCCAGCATTTT; CDR3: CASSYSIFRTGISNQPQHF
D: -; V: TRBV7-2; J: TRBJ1-6; size: -; DNA: TGTGCCAGCAGCTCAAGGGGGGGGGCCTTGGAACCCCTCCACTTT; CDR3: CASSSRGGALEPLHF
D: TRBD1; V: TRBV28; J: TRBJ2-7; size: -; DNA: TGTGCCAGCCGACTGGTAACAGGGGGCGCGGGTCACTCCTACGAGCAGTACTTC; CDR3: CASRLVTGGAGHSYEQYF
D: -; V: TRBV10-3; J: TRBJ1-4; size: -; DNA: TGTGCCATCAACCCAGGGGAGGGAAATGAAAAACTGTTTTTT; CDR3: CAINPGEGNEKLFF
D: TRBD1; V: TRBV11-2; J: TRBJ1-5; size: -; DNA: TGTGCCAGCAGCTTGGACAGGGCGGGCAATCAGCCCCAGCATTTT; CDR3: CASSLDRAGNQPQHF
D: -; V: TRBV10-3; J: TRBJ1-1; size: -; DNA: TGTGCCATCAGTGAGCTTAACACTGAAGCTTTCTTT; CDR3: CAISELNTEAFF
D: -; V: TRBV29-1; J: TRBJ1-2; size: -; DNA: TGCAGCGTTGAGAGGAGAGACTATGGCTACACCTTC; CDR3: CSVERRDYGYTF
D: TRBD2; V: TRBV4-2; J: TRBJ2-2; size: -; DNA: TGTGCCAGCAGCCAAGATATTGGCGGGGGGAACACCGGGGAGCTGTTTTTT; CDR3: CASSQDIGGGNTGELFF
D: -; V: TRBV29-1; J: TRBJ2-5; size: -; DNA: TGCAGCGTTGTCGCGAGCCTCCAAGAGACCCAGTACTTC; CDR3: CSVVASLQETQYF
D: TRBD1; V: TRBV5-1; J: TRBJ2-1; size: -; DNA: TGCGCCAGCAGCACGGGACAGCCCTACAATGAGCAGTTCTTC; CDR3: CASSTGQPYNEQFF
D: -; V: TRBV4-3; J: TRBJ2-1; size: -; DNA: TGCGCCAGCAGCCGGGCCGCCGCAGGGGCCTCCTATGAGCAGTTCTTC; CDR3: CASSRAAAGASYEQFF
D: TRBD2; V: TRBV28; J: TRBJ2-5; size: -; DNA: TGTGCCGCCATAGCGGGGGGGCCGCGGGGAGAGACCCAGTACTTC; CDR3: CAAIAGGPRGETQYF
D: -; V: TRBV27; J: TRBJ2-1; size: -; DNA: TGTGCCAGCAGTTTGAGGGAGCAGAGAAGTGAGCAGTTCTTC; CDR3: CASSLREQRSEQFF
D: -; V: TRBV5-1; J: TRBJ1-1; size: few; DNA: TGCGCCAGCAGCGCTAATACAGGGACAGCTTTCTTT; CDR3: CASSANTGTAFF
D: -; V: TRBV2; J: TRBJ2-4; size: -; DNA: TGTGCCAGCAGTACCCCTCGGGAGAAAAACATTCAGTACTTC; CDR3: CASSTPREKNIQYF
D: TRBD1; V: TRBV27; J: TRBJ2-7; size: -; DNA: TGTGCCAGCAGTCGTGGACAGGGGTTCGGCGAGCAGTACTTC; CDR3: CASSRGQGFGEQYF
D: -; V: TRBV6-5; J: TRBJ1-5; size: -; DNA: TGTGCCAGCTGGCCCGCCGGGGATCAGCCCCAGCATTTT; CDR3: CASWPAGDQPQHF
D: TRBD2; V: TRBV11-2; J: TRBJ2-1; size: -; DNA: TGTGCCAGCAGCCTAGAGCGGGGGGCGTACAATGAGCAGTTCTTC; CDR3: CASSLERGAYNEQFF
D: TRBD1; V: TRBV24-1; J: TRBJ2-7; size: few; DNA: TGTGCCACCAGTGACCCAGGGGCGCGGACAGGGAATCCCTACGAGCAGTACTTC; CDR3: CATSDPGARTGNPYEQYF
D: -; V: TRBV3-1/TRBV3-2; J: TRBJ1-1; size: once; DNA: TGTGCCAGCACCTACAGGGCCACGGGGACTGAAGCTTTCTTT; CDR3: CASTYRATGTEAFF
D: -; V: TRBV2; J: TRBJ2-5; size: once; DNA: TGTGCCAGCAGTGTACTAATGGAGACCCAGTACTTC; CDR3: CASSVLMETQYF
D: -; V: TRBV5-6; J: TRBJ2-7; size: -; DNA: TGTGCCAGCAGCCCGCTGGGACTCCAGTCCTACGAGCAGTACTTC; CDR3: CASSPLGLQSYEQYF